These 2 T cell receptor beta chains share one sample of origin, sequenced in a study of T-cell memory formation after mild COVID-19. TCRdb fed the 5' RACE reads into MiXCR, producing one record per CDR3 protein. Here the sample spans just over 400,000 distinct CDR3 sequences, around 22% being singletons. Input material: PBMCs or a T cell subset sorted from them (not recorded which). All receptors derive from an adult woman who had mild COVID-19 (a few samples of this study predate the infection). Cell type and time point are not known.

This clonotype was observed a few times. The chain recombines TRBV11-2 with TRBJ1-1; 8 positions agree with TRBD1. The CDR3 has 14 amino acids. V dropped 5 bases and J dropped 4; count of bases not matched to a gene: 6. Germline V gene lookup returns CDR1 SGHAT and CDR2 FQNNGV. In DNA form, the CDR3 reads TGTGCCAGCAGCCCAACAGGGGGTTCCACTGAAGCTTTCTTT. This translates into CASSPTGGSTEAFF. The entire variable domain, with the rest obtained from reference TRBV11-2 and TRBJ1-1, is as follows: EAGVAQSPRYKIIEKRQSVAFWCNPISGHATLYWYQQILGQGPKLLIQFQNNGVVDDSQLPKDRFSAERLKGVDSTLKIQPAKLEDSAVYLCASSPTGGSTEAFFGQGTRLTVV.

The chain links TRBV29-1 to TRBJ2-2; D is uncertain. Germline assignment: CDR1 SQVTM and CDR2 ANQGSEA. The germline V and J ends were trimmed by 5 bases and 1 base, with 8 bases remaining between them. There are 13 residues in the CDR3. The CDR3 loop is CSVQALNTGELFF. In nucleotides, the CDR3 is TGCAGCGTTCAAGCCCTGAACACCGGGGAGCTGTTTTTT.